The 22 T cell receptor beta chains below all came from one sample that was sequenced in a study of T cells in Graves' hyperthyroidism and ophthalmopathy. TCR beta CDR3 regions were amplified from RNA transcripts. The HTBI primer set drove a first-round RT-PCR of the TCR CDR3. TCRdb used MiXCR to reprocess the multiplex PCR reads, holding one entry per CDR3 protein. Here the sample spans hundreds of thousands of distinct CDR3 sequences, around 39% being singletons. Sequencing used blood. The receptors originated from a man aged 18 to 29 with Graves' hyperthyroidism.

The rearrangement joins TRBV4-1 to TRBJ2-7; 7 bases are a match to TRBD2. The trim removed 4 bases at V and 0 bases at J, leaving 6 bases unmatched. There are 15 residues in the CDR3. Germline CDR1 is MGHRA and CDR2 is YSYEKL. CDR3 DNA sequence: TGCGCCAGCAGCCCAGGGACTACCAGCTCCTACGAGCAGTACTTC. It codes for CASSPGTTSSYEQYF.

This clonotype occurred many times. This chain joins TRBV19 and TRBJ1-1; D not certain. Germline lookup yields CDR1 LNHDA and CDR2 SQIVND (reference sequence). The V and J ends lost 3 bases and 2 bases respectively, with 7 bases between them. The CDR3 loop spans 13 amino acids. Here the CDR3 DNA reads TGTGCCAGTAGTATTGAGGTTAACACTGAAGCTTTCTTT. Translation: CASSIEVNTEAFF.

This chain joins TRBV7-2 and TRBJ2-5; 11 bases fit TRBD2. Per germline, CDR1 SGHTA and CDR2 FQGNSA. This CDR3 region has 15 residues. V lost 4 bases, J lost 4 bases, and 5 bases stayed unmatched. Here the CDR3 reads CASSWPSGGPETQYF. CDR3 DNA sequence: TGTGCCAGCAGCTGGCCTAGCGGGGGGCCAGAGACCCAGTACTTC.

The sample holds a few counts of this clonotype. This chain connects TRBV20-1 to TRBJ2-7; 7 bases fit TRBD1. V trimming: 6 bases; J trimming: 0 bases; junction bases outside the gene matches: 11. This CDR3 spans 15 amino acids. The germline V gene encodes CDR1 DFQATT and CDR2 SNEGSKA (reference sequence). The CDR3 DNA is TGCAGTGCCAGATCCGGGACAGCGAGCTCCTACGAGCAGTACTTC. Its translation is CSARSGTASSYEQYF.

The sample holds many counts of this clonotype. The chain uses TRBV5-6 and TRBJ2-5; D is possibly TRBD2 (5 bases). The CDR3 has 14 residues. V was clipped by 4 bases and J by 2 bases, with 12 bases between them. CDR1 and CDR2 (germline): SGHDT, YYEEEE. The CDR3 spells CASSDGVGQETQYF. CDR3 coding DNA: TGTGCCAGCAGCGACGGGGTCGGGCAAGAGACCCAGTACTTC.

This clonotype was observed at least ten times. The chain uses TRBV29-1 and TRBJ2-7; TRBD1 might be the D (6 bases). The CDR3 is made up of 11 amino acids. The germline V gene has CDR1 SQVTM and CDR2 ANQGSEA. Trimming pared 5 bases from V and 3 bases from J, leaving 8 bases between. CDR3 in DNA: TGCAGCGTTTTCAGGGGCTACGAGCAGTACTTC. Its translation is CSVFRGYEQYF.

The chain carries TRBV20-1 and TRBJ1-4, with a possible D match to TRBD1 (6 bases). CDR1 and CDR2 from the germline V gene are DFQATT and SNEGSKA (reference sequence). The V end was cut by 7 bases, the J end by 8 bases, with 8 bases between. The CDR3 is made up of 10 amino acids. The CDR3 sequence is CSERGEKLFF. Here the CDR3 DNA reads TGCAGTGAGAGGGGGGAAAAACTGTTTTTT.

The CDR3 spells CASSLLAANQPQHF. CDR3 DNA sequence: TGTGCCAGCAGTTTACTGGCAGCTAATCAGCCCCAGCATTTT. This rearrangement joins TRBV12-3 or TRBV12-4 to TRBJ1-5; D is uncertain. V lost 2 bases and J lost 4, with 9 bases in between. CDR3 length equals 14 residues.

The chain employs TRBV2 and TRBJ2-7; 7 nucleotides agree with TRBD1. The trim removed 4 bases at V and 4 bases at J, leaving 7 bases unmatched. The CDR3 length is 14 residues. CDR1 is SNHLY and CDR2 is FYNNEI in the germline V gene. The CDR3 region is CASSGVGGSYEQYF. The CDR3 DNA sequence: TGTGCCAGCAGTGGCGTAGGGGGCTCGTACGAGCAGTACTTC.

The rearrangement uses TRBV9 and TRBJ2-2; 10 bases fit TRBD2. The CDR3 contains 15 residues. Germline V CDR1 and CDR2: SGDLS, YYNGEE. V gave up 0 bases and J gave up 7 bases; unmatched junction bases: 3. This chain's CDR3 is CASSVASGGGGELFF. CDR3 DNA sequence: TGTGCCAGCAGCGTAGCAAGCGGGGGGGGCGGGGAGCTGTTTTTT.

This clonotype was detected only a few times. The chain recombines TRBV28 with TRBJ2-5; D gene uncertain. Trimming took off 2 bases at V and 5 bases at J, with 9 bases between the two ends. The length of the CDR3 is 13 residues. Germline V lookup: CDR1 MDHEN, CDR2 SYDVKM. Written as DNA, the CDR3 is TGTGCCAGCAGTTTAATACCGAGGGAGACCCAGTACTTC. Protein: CASSLIPRETQYF.

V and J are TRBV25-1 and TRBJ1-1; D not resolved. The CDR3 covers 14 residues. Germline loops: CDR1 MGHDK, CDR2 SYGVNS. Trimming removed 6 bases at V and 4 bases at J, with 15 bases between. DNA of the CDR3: TGTGCCAGCAGCCAAGATCTGGGAGCCACTGAAGCTTTCTTT. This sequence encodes CASSQDLGATEAFF.

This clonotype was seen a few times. The CDR3 bases are TGTGCCAGTAGGGACGCGGGGATTGGAGAAAAACTGTTTTTT. Encoded protein: CASRDAGIGEKLFF. The chain is built from TRBV19 and TRBJ1-4, with no clear D. The V end lost 6 bases, the J end lost 8 bases, and 16 bases lay between the germline ends. The CDR3 runs to 14 residues. Germline assignment: CDR1 LNHDA and CDR2 SQIVND (reference sequence).

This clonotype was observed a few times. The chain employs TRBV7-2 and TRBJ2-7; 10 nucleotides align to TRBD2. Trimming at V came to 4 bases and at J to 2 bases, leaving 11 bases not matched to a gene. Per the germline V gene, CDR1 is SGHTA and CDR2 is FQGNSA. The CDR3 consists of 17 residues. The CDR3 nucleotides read TGTGCCAGCAGCTACCCTCGAGCGGGAGGGTCGACCTACGAGCAGTACTTC. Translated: CASSYPRAGGSTYEQYF.

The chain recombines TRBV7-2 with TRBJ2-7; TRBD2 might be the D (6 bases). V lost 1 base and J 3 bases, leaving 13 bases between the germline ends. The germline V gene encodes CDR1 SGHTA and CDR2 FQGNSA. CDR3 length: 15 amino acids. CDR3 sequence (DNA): TGTGCCAGCAGCTTAGGGATGGAGGGCGTCTACGAGCAGTACTTC. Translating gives CASSLGMEGVYEQYF.

The CDR3: CASDPREGSNTEAFF. CDR3 bases: TGTGCCAGCGACCCTAGGGAGGGGAGTAACACTGAAGCTTTCTTT. This sequence joins TRBV11-2 and TRBJ1-1; D possibly corresponds to TRBD1 (5 bases). V dropped 8 bases and J dropped 2 bases, with 18 bases sitting between them. The CDR3 has 15 residues. CDR1 is SGHAT and CDR2 is FQNNGV in the germline V gene.

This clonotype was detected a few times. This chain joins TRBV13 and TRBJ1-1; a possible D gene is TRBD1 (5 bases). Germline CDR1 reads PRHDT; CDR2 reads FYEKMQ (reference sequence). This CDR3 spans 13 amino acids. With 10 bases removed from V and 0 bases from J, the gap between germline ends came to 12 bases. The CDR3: CATRQNLNTEAFF. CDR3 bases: TGTGCCACACGACAGAACTTGAACACTGAAGCTTTCTTT.

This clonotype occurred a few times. Written as DNA, the CDR3 is TGTGCCAGCACGTCAGGGCCCTACGAGCAGTACTTC. Encoded protein: CASTSGPYEQYF. This sequence joins TRBV6-2 or TRBV6-3 and TRBJ2-7; D is possibly TRBD1 (5 bases). V lost 7 bases and J lost 2, with 9 bases in between. This CDR3 spans 12 amino acids. The germline V gene encodes CDR1 MNHEY and CDR2 SVGEGT.

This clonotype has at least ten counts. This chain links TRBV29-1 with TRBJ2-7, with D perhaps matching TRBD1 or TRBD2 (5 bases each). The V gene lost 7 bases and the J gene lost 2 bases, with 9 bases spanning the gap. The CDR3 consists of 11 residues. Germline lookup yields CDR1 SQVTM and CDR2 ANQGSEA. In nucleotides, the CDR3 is TGCAGCGCCGGGGACCCCTACGAGCAGTACTTC. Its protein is CSAGDPYEQYF.

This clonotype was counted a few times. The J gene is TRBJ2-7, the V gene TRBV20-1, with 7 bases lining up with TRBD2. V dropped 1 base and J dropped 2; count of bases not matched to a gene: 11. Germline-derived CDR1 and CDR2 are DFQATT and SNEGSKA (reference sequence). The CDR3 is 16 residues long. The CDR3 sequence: CSARGGTGGLAYEQYF. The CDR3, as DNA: TGCAGTGCTAGAGGGGGAACGGGAGGACTCGCCTACGAGCAGTACTTC.

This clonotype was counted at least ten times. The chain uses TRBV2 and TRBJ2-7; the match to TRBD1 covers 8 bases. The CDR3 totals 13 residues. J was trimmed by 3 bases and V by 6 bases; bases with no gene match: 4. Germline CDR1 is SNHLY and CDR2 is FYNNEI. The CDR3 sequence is CASRNRGFYEQYF. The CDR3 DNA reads TGTGCCAGCAGAAACAGGGGGTTCTACGAGCAGTACTTC.

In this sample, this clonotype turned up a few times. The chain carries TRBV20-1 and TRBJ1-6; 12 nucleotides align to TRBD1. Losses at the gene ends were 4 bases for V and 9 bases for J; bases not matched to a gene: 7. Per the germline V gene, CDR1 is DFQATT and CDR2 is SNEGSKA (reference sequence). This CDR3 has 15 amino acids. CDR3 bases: TGCAGTGCTATTCCAAGGGGACAGGGGGCTTCACCCCTCCACTTT. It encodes CSAIPRGQGASPLHF.